The 30 T cell receptor beta chains below were found in one sample sequenced in a study of regulatory T cells in long-lasting Graves disease. iRepertoire HTBI primers and Arm-PCR of CDR3 regions built TCR beta libraries. One entry per CDR3 protein results from TCRdb running MiXCR on the multiplex PCR reads. The sample has over 300,000 distinct CDR3 sequences; about 14% are singletons. The time point was: newly diagnosed GD, antithyroid drugs for less than 3 months. The TCR library was made from RNA extracted from PBMCs. Here the sequenced sample was peripheral blood mononuclear cells (PBMCs), taken at new diagnosis, from a patient treated with antithyroid drugs. These receptors were collected from a female donor with Graves disease.

The chain links TRBV3-1 to TRBJ2-4; 7 nucleotides line up with TRBD2. This CDR3 has 18 amino acids. Per the germline V gene, CDR1 is LGHDT and CDR2 is YNNKEL (reference sequence). V trimming: 3 bases; J trimming: 0 bases; junction bases outside the gene matches: 11. CDR3 residues: CASSHLGRGNLAKNIQYF. The CDR3, as DNA: TGTGCCAGCAGCCACCTCGGGCGGGGGAATCTAGCCAAAAACATTCAGTACTTC.

CDR3 sequence reads: CASSLSAGTEAFF. The DNA of the CDR3 is TGTGCCAGCAGCTTAAGCGCCGGGACTGAAGCTTTCTTT. The chain uses TRBV7-9 and TRBJ1-1; D uncertain. CDR1 SEHNR and CDR2 FQNEAQ come from the germline V gene (reference sequence). Trimming shortened V by 2 bases and J by 5 bases, and 9 bases separated the two germline ends. The CDR3 runs 13 residues.

This clonotype was observed many times. The gene calls are TRBV27 and TRBJ2-7; TRBD2 is a possible D gene (6 bases). This CDR3 has 14 amino acids. V gave up 4 bases and J gave up 0 bases, with 10 bases separating them. Germline assignment: CDR1 MNHEY and CDR2 SMNVEV (reference sequence). CDR3 sequence reads: CASSSLGGSYEQYF. In nucleotides, the CDR3 is TGTGCCAGCAGTTCCCTGGGAGGCTCCTACGAGCAGTACTTC.

Ten or more counts support this clonotype. This CDR3 reads CASSWTGLETQYF. DNA for the CDR3: TGTGCCAGCAGTTGGACAGGGCTAGAGACCCAGTACTTC. The chain joins TRBV6-5 to TRBJ2-5, with 8 bases that match TRBD1. The CDR3 length is 13 residues. The germline V gene has CDR1 MNHEY and CDR2 SVGAGI. V lost 4 bases, J lost 4 bases, and 2 bases stayed unmatched.

This clonotype was counted many times. The rearrangement joins TRBV7-8 to TRBJ1-2; TRBD1 might be the D (5 bases). Trimming left V 6 bases short and J 5 bases short, with 10 bases between. The CDR3 contains 12 residues. The germline gives CDR1 SGHVS, CDR2 FQNEAQ. Here the CDR3 reads CASRGLGYGYTF. CDR3 DNA sequence: TGTGCCAGCAGGGGGCTCGGGTATGGCTACACCTTC. Using reference TRBV7-8 and TRBJ1-2 for the parts outside the CDR3, the full variable domain is GAGVSQSPRYKVAKRGQDVALRCDPISGHVSLFWYQQALGQGPEFLTYFQNEAQLDKSGLPSDRFFAERPEGSVSTLKIQRTQQEDSAVYLCASRGLGYGYTFGSGTRLTVV.

This clonotype was seen many times. This chain joins TRBV20-1 and TRBJ2-4; D possibly corresponds to TRBD2 (5 bases). The CDR3 runs to 12 residues. Germline CDR1 DFQATT, CDR2 SNEGSKA (reference sequence). The V end lost 5 bases, the J end lost 6 bases, and 11 bases lay between the germline ends. CDR3 loop: CSASPEGNIQYF. The CDR3 DNA is TGCAGTGCTTCTCCAGAGGGAAACATTCAGTACTTC.

The chain carries TRBV7-9 and TRBJ2-3; D is undetermined. V lost 0 bases to trimming and J lost 1 base, with 8 bases between them. The germline V gene encodes CDR1 SEHNR and CDR2 FQNEAQ (reference sequence). This CDR3 is built from 15 residues. The CDR3 DNA is TGTGCCAGCAGCTTAGCGTCGACCCGCACAGATACGCAGTATTTT. This gives the protein CASSLASTRTDTQYF.

This clonotype was detected many times. The chain combines TRBV5-1 with TRBJ1-1; D possibly corresponds to TRBD1 (6 bases). The CDR3 runs 15 residues. Germline V CDR1 and CDR2: SGHRS, YFSETQ. V lost 0 bases to trimming and J lost 1 base, with 10 bases between them. The CDR3 DNA sequence: TGCGCCAGCAGCTTGGGGGCAGGGGAGAACACTGAAGCTTTCTTT. Protein: CASSLGAGENTEAFF.

This clonotype was observed at least ten times. The chain recombines TRBV20-1 with TRBJ1-5; D is undetermined. The CDR3 contains 16 residues. Germline lookup yields CDR1 DFQATT and CDR2 SNEGSKA (reference sequence). V lost 4 bases, J lost 2 bases, and 18 bases lay in between. Here the CDR3 DNA reads TGCAGTGCTACCCGCTTACCTCGAGTGGGCAATCAGCCCCAGCATTTT. Its protein product is CSATRLPRVGNQPQHF.

The V gene is TRBV5-4, the J gene TRBJ2-4; the D gene is possibly TRBD2 (6 bases). This CDR3 spans 18 amino acids. The V gene lost 3 bases and the J gene lost 0 bases, with 19 bases spanning the gap. CDR1 and CDR2 from the germline V gene are SGHNT and YYREEE (reference sequence). The CDR3 spells CASSSQGGDRLAKNIQYF. DNA for the CDR3: TGTGCCAGCAGCTCCCAGGGAGGAGACAGATTAGCCAAAAACATTCAGTACTTC.

This clonotype was recorded many times. The chain employs TRBV20-1 and TRBJ2-7, with D possibly being TRBD1 (5 bases). V lost 2 bases and J 3 bases, leaving 11 bases between the germline ends. CDR3 length: 13 residues. Per the germline V gene, CDR1 is DFQATT and CDR2 is SNEGSKA (reference sequence). The CDR3 coding sequence is TGCAGTGCTAGAATACAGGACCTCTACGAGCAGTACTTC. Translating it yields CSARIQDLYEQYF.

The chain is built from TRBV6-1 and TRBJ1-5; 10 bases match TRBD1. Germline V gene sequence: CDR1 MNHNS, CDR2 SASEGT. V shed 6 bases and J 5 bases; nucleotides not matched to a gene: 7. The CDR3 has 15 amino acids. This CDR3 is CASSPPGTGDQPQHF. The CDR3 DNA reads TGTGCCAGCAGCCCACCCGGGACAGGGGATCAGCCCCAGCATTTT.

At least ten counts were recorded for this clonotype. The V gene is TRBV12-3 or TRBV12-4, the J gene TRBJ2-1, with 8 bases that match TRBD1. V was clipped by 6 bases and J by 3 bases; unmatched bases: 7. The CDR3 is made up of 15 amino acids. CDR3: CASSQGALYYNEQFF. CDR3 sequence (DNA): TGTGCCAGCAGCCAGGGGGCGCTATACTACAATGAGCAGTTCTTC.

In its sample, this clonotype was seen many times. The chain joins TRBV28 to TRBJ2-7, with a weak D call TRBD2 (7 bases). CDR3 length: 14 residues. V shed 6 bases and J shed 4 bases, with 16 bases lying between them. CDR1 is MDHEN, CDR2 SYDVKM, per germline. The CDR3 DNA is TGTGCCAGCAGAGGCGGGGGCTCGGCGTACGAGCAGTACTTC. Protein sequence: CASRGGGSAYEQYF.

This clonotype has more than one count but fewer than ten. The V gene is TRBV29-1, the J gene TRBJ1-1; weak D call: TRBD1 (6 bases). The CDR3 has 13 residues. Germline V gives CDR1 SQVTM, CDR2 ANQGSEA. The V and J ends lost 0 bases and 1 base respectively, with 6 bases between them. CDR3 coding DNA: TGCAGCGTTGAAGAGACAGGGAACACTGAAGCTTTCTTT. It encodes CSVEETGNTEAFF.

This clonotype was found many times. J is TRBJ2-7 and V is TRBV12-3 or TRBV12-4; D is perhaps TRBD1 (6 bases). The CDR3 has 12 amino acids. V lost 6 bases and J 3 bases, leaving 9 bases between the germline ends. The CDR3 loop reads CASRETGYEQYF. CDR3 sequence (DNA): TGTGCCAGCAGAGAGACAGGCTACGAGCAGTACTTC.

This clonotype appeared many times. The V gene is TRBV6-1, the J gene TRBJ2-3; D is uncertain. The germline CDR1 and CDR2 sequences are MNHNS and SASEGT. This CDR3 comprises 14 residues. V was clipped by 7 bases and J by 0 bases, with 11 bases between them. This chain's CDR3 is CASTHGGSTDTQYF. For the CDR3, the DNA is TGTGCCAGCACCCACGGCGGAAGCACAGATACGCAGTATTTT.

In its sample, this clonotype was seen many times. The rearrangement joins TRBV28 to TRBJ2-3; D is undetermined. V was clipped by 6 bases and J by 7 bases, with 14 bases between them. The CDR3 is made up of 13 amino acids. Germline V gives CDR1 MDHEN, CDR2 SYDVKM. The CDR3 sequence is CASRGIGRNTQYF. Written as DNA, the CDR3 is TGTGCCAGCAGGGGAATAGGGCGGAATACGCAGTATTTT.

The table lists this clonotype with many counts. CDR3 amino acids: CASQEGQVNSPLHF. The CDR3 DNA sequence: TGTGCCAGCCAGGAGGGACAGGTTAATTCACCCCTCCACTTT. The chain couples TRBV3-1 to TRBJ1-6; 8 bases agree with TRBD1. CDR3 length: 14 amino acids. J gave up 6 bases and V 8 bases, and 6 bases lay outside the gene matches. Germline values: CDR1 LGHDT, CDR2 YNNKEL (reference sequence).

This clonotype has at least ten counts. One junction end does not reproduce the germline sequence, and a read error may be involved. For the CDR3, the DNA is TGTGCCAGCAGCTTGGGACCGAACGCCGGGGAGCTGTTTTTT. Protein: CASSLGPNAGELFF. The chain has TRBV7-9 and TRBJ2-2; D tentatively reads TRBD1 or TRBD2 (5 bases each). CDR1 and CDR2 (germline): SEHNR, FQNEAQ (reference sequence). The CDR3 has 14 residues.

This clonotype was counted many times. The V call is TRBV11-2, the J call TRBJ1-1; tentative D call: TRBD1 (5 bases). V was shortened by 3 bases and J by 2 bases, with 13 bases between the two germline ends. In germline, CDR1 is SGHAT, CDR2 FQNNGV. There are 15 residues in the CDR3. The CDR3 DNA reads as TGTGCCAGCAGCTTGGGGGGGGGACCCAACACTGAAGCTTTCTTT. It translates to CASSLGGGPNTEAFF.

This clonotype was seen many times. V and J are TRBV13 and TRBJ1-5, with D possibly matching TRBD1 (6 bases). CDR3 length: 15 amino acids. Trimming shortened V by 6 bases and J by 3 bases, and 15 bases separated the two germline ends. Germline V gene lookup returns CDR1 PRHDT and CDR2 FYEKMQ (reference sequence). The chain's CDR3 is CASSSRGNDNQPQHF. The CDR3 coding sequence is TGTGCCAGCAGTTCTAGGGGGAACGACAATCAGCCCCAGCATTTT.

At least ten counts were recorded for this clonotype. The rearrangement joins TRBV7-2 to TRBJ2-7; TRBD2 matches at 8 bases. The CDR3 has 16 residues. Trimming took 1 base from V and 3 from J; bases not matched to a gene: 8. Germline V CDR1 and CDR2: SGHTA, FQGNSA. The CDR3 loop is CASSLDRASGSYEQYF. CDR3 DNA: TGTGCCAGCAGCTTAGATCGGGCCAGCGGGAGCTACGAGCAGTACTTC.

This clonotype was detected a few times. This chain joins TRBV30 and TRBJ2-1, with 14 bases matching TRBD2. After removal of 7 bases from V and 5 bases from J, the junction contained 16 bases not matched to a gene. The CDR3 extends over 18 amino acids. Per the germline V gene, CDR1 is GTSNPN and CDR2 is SVGIG (reference sequence). The CDR3 DNA reads TGTGCCTTGGAACCCCCGGGACTAGCGGGAGATATCGACAATGAGCAGTTCTTC. Its protein is CALEPPGLAGDIDNEQFF.

This clonotype appeared many times. V and J are TRBV3-1 and TRBJ1-1; D is unresolved. This CDR3 contains 12 residues. CDR1 and CDR2 from the germline V gene are LGHDT and YNNKEL (reference sequence). The V end was cut by 1 base, the J end by 5 bases, with 5 bases between. The CDR3 is CASSQVETEAFF. DNA of the CDR3: TGTGCCAGCAGCCAAGTGGAGACTGAAGCTTTCTTT.

This clonotype occurred many times. This rearrangement joins TRBV28 to TRBJ1-5; D possibly corresponds to TRBD1 (6 bases). Germline lookup yields CDR1 MDHEN and CDR2 SYDVKM. The CDR3 totals 14 residues. The V and J ends lost 5 bases and 7 bases respectively, with 15 bases between them. Here the CDR3 reads CASSGGGSGQPQHF. CDR3 sequence (DNA): TGTGCCAGCAGTGGAGGGGGTAGCGGACAGCCCCAGCATTTT.

The sample holds many counts of this clonotype. The CDR3 is CASSPEVVTGGDGYTF. The CDR3 DNA is TGTGCCAGCAGCCCAGAAGTAGTTACAGGGGGAGATGGCTACACCTTC. This chain joins TRBV7-2 and TRBJ1-2, with 8 bases that match TRBD1. Trimming took 5 bases from V and 6 from J; bases not matched to a gene: 14. In germline, CDR1 is SGHTA, CDR2 FQGNSA. The CDR3 consists of 16 residues.

This clonotype was observed many times. The chain has TRBV12-3 or TRBV12-4 and TRBJ1-4; D perhaps matches TRBD1 (5 bases). The CDR3 has 14 amino acids. V lost 3 bases to trimming and J lost 7 bases, with 12 bases between them. The CDR3 loop reads CASSLGTEGEKLFF. In DNA, the CDR3 is TGTGCCAGCAGTTTGGGGACTGAGGGTGAAAAACTGTTTTTT.

This clonotype was seen a few times. CDR3 amino acids: CASSQVTATYGYTF. CDR3 DNA sequence: TGCGCCAGCAGCCAGGTTACAGCGACCTATGGCTACACCTTC. The chain employs TRBV4-1 and TRBJ1-2; no clear D gene. With 3 bases removed from V and 4 bases from J, the gap between germline ends came to 12 bases. This CDR3 region has 14 residues. Germline CDR1 MGHRA, CDR2 YSYEKL.

This clonotype has ten or more counts. This sequence joins TRBV4-2 and TRBJ1-2, with D perhaps matching TRBD1 (5 bases). There are 15 residues in the CDR3. Trimming left V 3 bases short and J 2 bases short, with 13 bases between. Germline-derived CDR1 and CDR2 are LGHNA and YNFKEQ. CDR3 sequence reads: CASSQGPTENYGYTF. The DNA of the CDR3 is TGTGCCAGCAGCCAGGGCCCGACAGAAAACTATGGCTACACCTTC.